The sample holds a few counts of the clone carrying this TCR beta chain. What it binds is unknown. This specimen comes from a study of blood T cells in healthy people across ages. Study summary: Capture by template switching was about one barcoded beta molecule per two T cells.

Primed by a sample-barcoded 5' primer and a J-beta primer mix, a second PCR proceeded for 7 to 11 cycles. MiXCR was run by TCRdb on the 5' RACE reads, yielding one entry per CDR3 protein. The sample shows about 320,000 distinct CDR3 sequences, roughly 27% of them seen only once. The CDR3 length is 13 residues. CDR1 is KGHDR, CDR2 SFDVKD, per germline. General study findings and limits: Higher diversity, along with more naive CD4+ cells, distinguished long-lived donors from aged donors.

This clonotype originated in a woman in her seventies in good health. What was sequenced was blood. This chain uses TRBV24-1 with TRBJ2-5; D gene ambiguous. Matching the DNA end better, TRBJ2-1 makes the J call doubtful. The CDR3 DNA is TGTGCCACCAGTGATTTAATCTACAATGAGCAGTTCTTC. It specifies CATSDLIYNEQFF.